In this sample, the clone carrying this T cell receptor beta chain turned up a few times. A second about 7 to 11 cycle PCR used barcoded and J-beta primers. MiXCR was run by TCRdb on the 5' RACE reads, yielding one entry per CDR3 protein. This table holds some 710,000 distinct CDR3 sequences, 35% to 60% found once. This record belongs to a study of blood T cells in healthy people across ages. From germline, CDR1 is MDHEN and CDR2 SYDVKM. The CDR3 loop spans 15 amino acids. Trimming stripped 4 bases from V and 5 bases from J, with 18 bases between. This clonotype was obtained from an older man in good health. The material sequenced was blood. The chain recombines TRBV28 with TRBJ2-7; D assignment may be TRBD1 or TRBD2 (6 bases each). This CDR3 is CASSSGGQGNNEQYF. The DNA of the CDR3 is TGTGCCAGCAGTTCTGGGGGGCAGGGGAACAACGAGCAGTACTTC.